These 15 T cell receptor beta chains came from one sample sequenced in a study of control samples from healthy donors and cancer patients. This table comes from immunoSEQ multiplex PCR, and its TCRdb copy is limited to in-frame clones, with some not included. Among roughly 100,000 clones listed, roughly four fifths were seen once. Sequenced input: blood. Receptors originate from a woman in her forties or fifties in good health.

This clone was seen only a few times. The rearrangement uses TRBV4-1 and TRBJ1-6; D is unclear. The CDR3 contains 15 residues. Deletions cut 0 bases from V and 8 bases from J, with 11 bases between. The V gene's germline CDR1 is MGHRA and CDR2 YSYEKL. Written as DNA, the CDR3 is TGCGCCAGCAGCCAAGATGCAGACCTCGATTCACCCCTCCACTTT. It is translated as CASSQDADLDSPLHF.

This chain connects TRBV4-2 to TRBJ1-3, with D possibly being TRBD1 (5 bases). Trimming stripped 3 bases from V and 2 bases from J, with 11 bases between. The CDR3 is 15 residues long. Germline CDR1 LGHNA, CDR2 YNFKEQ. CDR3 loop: CASSQTALTGNTIYF. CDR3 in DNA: TGTGCCAGCAGCCAGACAGCTCTGACTGGAAACACCATATATTTT.

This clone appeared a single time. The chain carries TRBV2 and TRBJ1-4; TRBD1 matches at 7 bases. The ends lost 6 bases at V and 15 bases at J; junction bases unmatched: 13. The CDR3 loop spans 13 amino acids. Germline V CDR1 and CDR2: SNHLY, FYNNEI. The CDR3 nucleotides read TGTGCCAGCAGCTTCGGGAACAGGGGCCCCTTGTTTTTT. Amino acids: CASSFGNRGPLFF.

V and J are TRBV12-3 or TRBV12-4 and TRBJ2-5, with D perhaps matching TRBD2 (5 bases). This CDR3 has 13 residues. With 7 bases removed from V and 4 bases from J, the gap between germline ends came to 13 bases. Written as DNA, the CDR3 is TGTGCCAGCACCCCGGACTTGCGAGAGACCCAGTACTTC. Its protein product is CASTPDLRETQYF.

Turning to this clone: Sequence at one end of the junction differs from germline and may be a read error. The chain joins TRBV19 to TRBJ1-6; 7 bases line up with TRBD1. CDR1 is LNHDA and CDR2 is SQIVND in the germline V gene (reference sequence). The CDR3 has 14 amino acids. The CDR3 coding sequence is TGTGCCAGTAGTATACGGGACAGCCCAGCCGACTTAAACTTT. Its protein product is CASSIRDSPADLNF.

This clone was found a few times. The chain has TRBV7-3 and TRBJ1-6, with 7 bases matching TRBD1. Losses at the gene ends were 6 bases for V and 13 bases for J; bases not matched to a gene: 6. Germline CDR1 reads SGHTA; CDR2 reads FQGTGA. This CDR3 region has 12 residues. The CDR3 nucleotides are TGTGCCAGCAGTTCTCAGGGGGGTCCCCTCCACTTT. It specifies CASSSQGGPLHF.

CDR3 region: CASSLARGAGYTF. The CDR3 nucleotides read TGTGCCAGCAGCTTAGCGCGGGGCGCTGGCTACACCTTC. The rearrangement links TRBV7-2 to TRBJ1-2; D possibly corresponds to TRBD1 (5 bases). There are 13 residues in the CDR3. Germline CDR1 and CDR2: SGHTA and FQGNSA. The V and J ends lost 0 bases and 7 bases respectively, with 9 bases between them.

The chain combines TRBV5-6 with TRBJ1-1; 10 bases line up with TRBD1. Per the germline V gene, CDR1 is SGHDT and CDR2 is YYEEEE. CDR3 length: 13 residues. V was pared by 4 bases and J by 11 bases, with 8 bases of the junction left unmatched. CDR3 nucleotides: TGTGCCAGCAGCCCGGGACAGGGGACGGGGGCTTTCTTT. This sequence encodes CASSPGQGTGAFF.

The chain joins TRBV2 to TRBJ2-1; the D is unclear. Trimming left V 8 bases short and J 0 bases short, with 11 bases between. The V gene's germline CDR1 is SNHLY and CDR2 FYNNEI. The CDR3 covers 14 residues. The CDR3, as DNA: TGTGCCAGCGGAGCCCGGAGCTCCTACAATGAGCAGTTCTTC. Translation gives CASGARSSYNEQFF.

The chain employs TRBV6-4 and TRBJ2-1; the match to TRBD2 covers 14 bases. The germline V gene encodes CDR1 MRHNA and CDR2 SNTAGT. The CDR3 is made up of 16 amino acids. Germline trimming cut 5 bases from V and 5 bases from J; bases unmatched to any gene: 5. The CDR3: CASSLGLAGGDNEQFF. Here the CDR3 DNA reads TGTGCCAGCAGTTTAGGACTAGCGGGGGGTGACAATGAGCAGTTCTTC.

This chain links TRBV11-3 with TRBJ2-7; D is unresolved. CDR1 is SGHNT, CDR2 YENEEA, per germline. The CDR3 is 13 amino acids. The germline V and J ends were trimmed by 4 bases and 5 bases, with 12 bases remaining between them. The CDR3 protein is CASSSNRFDEQYF. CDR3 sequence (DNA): TGTGCCAGCAGCTCTAACCGGTTCGACGAGCAGTACTTC.

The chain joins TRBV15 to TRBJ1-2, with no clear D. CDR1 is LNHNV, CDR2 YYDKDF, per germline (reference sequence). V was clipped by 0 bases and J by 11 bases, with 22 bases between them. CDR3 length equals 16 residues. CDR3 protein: CATSRESAQNSPLYTF. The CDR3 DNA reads TGTGCCACCAGCAGAGAAAGCGCCCAGAATTCTCCCCTATACACCTTC.

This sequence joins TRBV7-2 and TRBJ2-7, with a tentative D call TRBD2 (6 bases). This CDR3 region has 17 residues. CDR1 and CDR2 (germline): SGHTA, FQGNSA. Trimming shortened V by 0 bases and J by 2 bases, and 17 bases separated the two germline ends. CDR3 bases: TGTGCCAGCAGCTTAGCGGTCGCTAGCGTGACGACCTACGAGCAGTACTTC. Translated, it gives CASSLAVASVTTYEQYF.

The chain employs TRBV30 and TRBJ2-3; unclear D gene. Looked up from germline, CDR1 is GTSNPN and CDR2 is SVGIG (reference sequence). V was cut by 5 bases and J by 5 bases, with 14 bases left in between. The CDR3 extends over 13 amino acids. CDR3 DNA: TGTGCCTGGGGAATAGGAGCAGGAGATACGCAGTATTTT. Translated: CAWGIGAGDTQYF.

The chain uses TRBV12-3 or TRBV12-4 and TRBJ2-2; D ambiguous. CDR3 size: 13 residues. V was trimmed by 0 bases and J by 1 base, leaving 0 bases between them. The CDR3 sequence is CASSLANTGELFF. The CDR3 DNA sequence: TGTGCCAGCAGTTTAGCGAACACCGGGGAGCTGTTTTTT.